This entry lists 8 T cell receptor beta chains sequenced from one sample in a study of a mutant IDH1 vaccine in newly diagnosed glioma. Regarding time point: baseline, week 1 (first vaccination visit). Indicated treatment: pre-vaccination baseline after standard-of-care therapy. The repertoire was sequenced with immunoSEQ multiplex PCR; TCRdb's copy has only in-frame clones and lacks some. Seen here are over 45,000 clones, more than 85% observed once, and the top ten hold 2% to 3%. The sample consisted of PBMCs, taken from a glioma patient treated with radiotherapy, temozolomide or both. These receptor sequences come from a man in his fifties with glioma.

The rearrangement uses TRBV11-2 and TRBJ1-1, with no clear D. The germline V and J ends were trimmed by 5 bases and 1 base, with 11 bases remaining between them. Germline CDR1 reads SGHAT; CDR2 reads FQNNGV. This CDR3 is built from 14 residues. The CDR3 bases are TGTGCCAGCAGCCGGACCAATAAGAACACTGAAGCTTTCTTT. This encodes CASSRTNKNTEAFF. The full variable domain, in which reference TRBV11-2 and TRBJ1-1 provide the parts outside the CDR3, is EAGVAQSPRYKIIEKRQSVAFWCNPISGHATLYWYQQILGQGPKLLIQFQNNGVVDDSQLPKDRFSAERLKGVDSTLKIQPAKLEDSAVYLCASSRTNKNTEAFFGQGTRLTVV.

The CDR3 region is CASSRERGPYQETQYF. CDR3 bases: TGTGCCAGCAGCCGAGAGCGGGGGCCCTACCAAGAGACCCAGTACTTC. The chain has TRBV14 and TRBJ2-5; 8 bases are shared with TRBD2. The V gene end was trimmed by 4 bases and the J gene end by 0 bases; junction bases not matched to a gene: 7. Germline-derived CDR1 and CDR2 are SGHDN and FVKESK. The length of the CDR3 is 16 residues.

This chain joins TRBV6-1 and TRBJ2-1; D gene unclear. The V end lost 2 bases, the J end lost 2 bases, and 10 bases lay between the germline ends. CDR1 is MNHNS and CDR2 is SASEGT in the germline V gene. The CDR3 totals 15 residues. The CDR3 coding sequence is TGTGCCAGCAGTGAACACGTGGGGACCTACAATGAGCAGTTCTTC. Translated, it gives CASSEHVGTYNEQFF.

This chain connects TRBV7-8 to TRBJ2-7; a weak D match, TRBD2 (5 bases). The CDR3 loop spans 13 amino acids. Trimming left V 2 bases short and J 6 bases short, with 11 bases between. Per germline, CDR1 SGHVS and CDR2 FQNEAQ. The CDR3 reads CASSLWGVVEQYF. The CDR3 coding sequence is TGTGCCAGCAGCTTATGGGGAGTGGTCGAGCAGTACTTC.

The rearrangement links TRBV6-5 to TRBJ2-3; the D gene is possibly TRBD2 (6 bases). Germline V gene sequence: CDR1 MNHEY, CDR2 SVGAGI. This CDR3 contains 15 residues. Trimming shortened V by 8 bases and J by 0 bases, and 15 bases separated the two germline ends. In DNA form, the CDR3 reads TGTGCCAGCCCCACGGGCGGGGCTAGCACAGATACGCAGTATTTT. This gives the protein CASPTGGASTDTQYF.

The rearrangement links TRBV19 to TRBJ2-5; tentatively, D is TRBD2 (6 bases). The ends were cut back, 4 bases at V and 2 bases at J, with 8 bases in the middle. CDR3 size: 13 residues. The V gene's germline CDR1 is LNHDA and CDR2 SQIVND (reference sequence). The CDR3 spells CASSTTSQETQYF. The CDR3 DNA is TGTGCCAGTAGTACGACTAGTCAAGAGACCCAGTACTTC.

The chain is built from TRBV5-1 and TRBJ2-2; D ambiguous. CDR1 and CDR2 from the germline V gene are SGHRS and YFSETQ. This CDR3 is 17 amino acids long. Trimming pared 0 bases from V and 3 bases from J, leaving 15 bases between. Here the CDR3 reads CASSLVLRAADTGELFF. Written as DNA, the CDR3 is TGCGCCAGCAGCTTGGTTTTACGCGCCGCCGACACCGGGGAGCTGTTTTTT.

The rearrangement uses TRBV11-3 and TRBJ2-2; tentatively, D is TRBD2 (6 bases). Germline values: CDR1 SGHNT, CDR2 YENEEA. V dropped 3 bases and J dropped 4 bases, with 12 bases sitting between them. The CDR3 runs 15 residues. The CDR3 loop is CASSFGQEGTGELFF. CDR3 nucleotides: TGTGCCAGCAGCTTCGGGCAGGAGGGCACCGGGGAGCTGTTTTTT. Based on the CDR3 plus reference TRBV11-3 and TRBJ2-2, the full variable domain is EAGVVQSPRYKIIEKKQPVAFWCNPISGHNTLYWYLQNLGQGPELLIRYENEEAVDDSQLPKDRFSAERLKGVDSTLKIQPAELGDSAVYLCASSFGQEGTGELFFGEGSRLTVL.